Included here is one TCR beta chain sequence, with context. Its antigen is not identified. A much more abundant neighbour one base away suggests this may be a read error. Each of the donors was a healthy adult who was HIV-negative and had not had a recent acute infection or vaccination. Only Caucasian adults living in Nashville, Tennessee served as donors. For unsorted samples, genomic DNA was extracted from roughly 100 million PBMCs. TCRdb's table, derived via immunoSEQ multiplex PCR, lists solely in-frame clones and lacks some. The table records 450,000 or so clones, roughly three quarters of them present only once. The data originate from a study of shared clonotypes between healthy human individuals. Regarding the study as a whole: Researchers sampled blood only, noting tissue repertoires likely differ.

Sequencing was carried out using PBMCs. The sequence was collected from a woman aged 40 to 49 in good health. Some clones in this sample may be carry-over from other donors' samples.

This CDR3 reads CASSLGGQGHGYTF. The CDR3 coding sequence is TGTGCCAGCAGCTTAGGGGGACAGGGACATGGCTACACCTTC. The rearrangement joins TRBV7-9 to TRBJ1-2; 9 bases map to TRBD1. The V and J ends lost 1 base and 6 bases, in that order; junction bases with no gene match: 3. Per germline, CDR1 SEHNR and CDR2 FQNEAQ (reference sequence). This CDR3 is built from 14 residues.